Listed below are T cell receptor beta chains from one sample, sequenced in a study of T cell changes during pregnancy in multiple sclerosis. Sequenced by immunoSEQ multiplex PCR; TCRdb stores in-frame clones only, minus some. The sample yields some 51,000 clones, nearly 95% seen once. Specimen: CD4+ T cells from peripheral blood mononuclear cells, collected in the first trimester of pregnancy. These TCRs come from a female donor with multiple sclerosis, enrolled in a pregnancy study. CDR3s include the opening cysteine and the closing phenylalanine or tryptophan. The order of the fields is clone size, CDR3 length, J gene, D gene, V gene, CDR3 protein, CDR3 DNA. D genes are given only for firm matches. Size is stated for part of the rows, as once, few or many counts, or as a class when the clone is expanded.

NA | 17 | TRBJ2-1 | TRBD1 | TRBV6-1 | CASSDQTGGVIQNEQFF | TGTGCCAGCAGTGACCAGACAGGGGGCGTAATTCAGAATGAGCAGTTCTTC
NA | 15 | TRBJ1-6 | TRBD1 | TRBV6-1 | CASSEGQPYNSPLHF | TGTGCCAGCAGTGAGGGACAGCCCTATAATTCACCCCTCCACTTT
NA | 14 | TRBJ1-1 | TRBD1 | TRBV6-1 | CAGASRDSKTEAFF | TGTGCCGGCGCATCCCGGGACAGCAAAACTGAAGCTTTCTTT
NA | 14 | TRBJ2-3 | TRBD1 | TRBV7-7 | CASSSGTVTDTQYF | TGTGCTAGCAGCTCCGGGACAGTCACAGATACGCAGTATTTT
NA | 15 | TRBJ2-7 | TRBD1 | TRBV27 | CASRGQGASSYEQYF | TGTGCCAGCAGAGGACAGGGCGCCAGCTCCTACGAGCAGTACTTC
NA | 12 | TRBJ2-5 | NA | TRBV7-9 | CASSLNQETQYF | TGTGCCAGCAGCCTAAACCAAGAGACCCAGTACTTC
NA | 19 | TRBJ1-5 | TRBD1 | TRBV12-5 | CASGLGHKTGTGDNQPQHF | TGTGCTAGTGGTTTGGGACACAAGACCGGGACAGGGGACAATCAGCCCCAGCATTTT
once | 16 | TRBJ1-3 | TRBD1 | TRBV9 | CASGRDRGFSGNTIYF | TGTGCCAGCGGGCGGGACAGGGGCTTCTCTGGAAACACCATATATTTT
NA | 15 | TRBJ1-2 | NA | TRBV19 | CASRKLNQQLRGYTF | TGTGCCAGTAGAAAATTAAACCAACAGTTACGGGGCTACACCTTC
NA | 14 | TRBJ2-7 | TRBD1 | TRBV6-1 | CASRGRQGSYEQYF | TGTGCCAGCCGGGGGAGACAGGGGAGCTACGAGCAGTACTTC
NA | 15 | TRBJ1-1 | TRBD1 | TRBV6-4 | CASRPTDRSNTEAFF | TGTGCCAGCAGGCCCACGGACAGGTCTAACACTGAAGCTTTCTTT
once | 15 | TRBJ2-5 | TRBD2 | TRBV29-1 | CSVEFLAGVIETQYF | TGCAGCGTTGAATTCCTAGCGGGGGTAATTGAGACCCAGTACTTC
NA | 12 | TRBJ1-2 | NA | TRBV7-9 | CASGRLDYGYTF | TGTGCCAGCGGTCGGTTGGACTATGGCTACACCTTC
NA | 15 | TRBJ1-1 | NA | TRBV6-5 | CASRVGTRLNTEAFF | TGTGCCAGCAGGGTAGGGACAAGATTGAACACTGAAGCTTTCTTT
NA | 17 | TRBJ2-7 | TRBD1 | TRBV18 | CASSANLGQAVRAEQYF | TGTGCCAGCTCAGCCAACCTCGGACAGGCAGTGAGGGCCGAGCAGTACTTC
NA | 15 | TRBJ2-2 | NA | TRBV14 | CASSQRREYTGELFF | TGTGCCAGCAGCCAAAGGAGGGAGTACACCGGGGAGCTGTTTTTT
NA | 18 | TRBJ2-7 | NA | TRBV13 | CASSLHNLPGQGGYEQYF | TGTGCCAGCAGCTTACATAATCTGCCGGGACAAGGAGGCTACGAGCAGTACTTC
NA | 13 | TRBJ2-4 | NA | TRBV19 | CASSMLVRGIQYF | TGTGCCAGTAGTATGCTAGTCCGGGGCATTCAGTACTTC